This T cell receptor (beta chain) was observed in a study of blood T cell repertoires in COVID-19. Study summary: Researchers got acute and convalescent COVID-19 samples from the United States, Italy and Spain. Sources were T cells, B-cell-depleted T cells, or PBMCs; the material itself was cDNA or gDNA.

Original methodology: Scientists estimated how many nucleated cells there were by amplifying reference gene primers. The table came from immunoSEQ multiplex PCR; TCRdb's copy has only in-frame clones and leaves some out. V, J and clone size are those of that table, while D and trimming were read from the DNA. The table records roughly 260,000 clones, roughly 90% of them present only once. The CDR3 length is 15 residues. Germline trimming cut 0 bases from V and 4 bases from J; bases unmatched to any gene: 5. The V gene's germline CDR1 is SGHKS and CDR2 YYEKEE (reference sequence). Seattle's enrolled individuals joined amid active infection and were then monitored longitudinally. Only a few counts were recorded for this clone.

The chain links TRBV5-5 to TRBJ1-2; TRBD1 agrees at 8 bases. The sample was peripheral blood. This receptor was identified in a woman in her 30s with COVID-19, enrolled during active disease. The CDR3 coding sequence is TGTGCCAGCAGCTTGGAGGTGGGACAGGCCTATGGCTACACCTTC. Residues: CASSLEVGQAYGYTF.